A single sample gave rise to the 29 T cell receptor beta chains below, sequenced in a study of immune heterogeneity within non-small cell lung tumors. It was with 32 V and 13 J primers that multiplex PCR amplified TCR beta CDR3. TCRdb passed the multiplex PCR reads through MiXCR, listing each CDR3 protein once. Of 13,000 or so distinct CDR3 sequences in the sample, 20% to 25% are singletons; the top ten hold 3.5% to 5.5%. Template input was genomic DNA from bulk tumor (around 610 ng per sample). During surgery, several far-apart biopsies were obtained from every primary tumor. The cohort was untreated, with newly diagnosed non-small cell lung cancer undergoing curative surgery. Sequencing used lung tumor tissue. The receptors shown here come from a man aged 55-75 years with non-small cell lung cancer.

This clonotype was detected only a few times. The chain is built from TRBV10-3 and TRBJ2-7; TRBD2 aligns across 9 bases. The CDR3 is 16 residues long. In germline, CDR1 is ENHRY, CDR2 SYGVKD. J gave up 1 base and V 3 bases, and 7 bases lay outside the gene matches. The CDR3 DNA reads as TGTGCCATCAGTGATATACTAGCGGGTACATCCTACGAGCAGTACTTC. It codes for CAISDILAGTSYEQYF.

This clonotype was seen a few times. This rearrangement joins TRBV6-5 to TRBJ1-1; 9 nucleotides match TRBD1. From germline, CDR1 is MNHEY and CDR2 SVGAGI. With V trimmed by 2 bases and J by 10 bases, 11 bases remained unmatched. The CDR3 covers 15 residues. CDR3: CASSYTGGAQVVAFF. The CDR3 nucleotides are TGTGCCAGCAGTTACACAGGGGGCGCACAGGTGGTAGCTTTCTTT.

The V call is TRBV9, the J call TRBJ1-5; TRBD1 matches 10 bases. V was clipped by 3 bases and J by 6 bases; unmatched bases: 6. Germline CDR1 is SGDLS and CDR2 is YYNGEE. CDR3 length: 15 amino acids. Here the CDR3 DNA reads TGTGCCAGCAGCGAGGCCGGGGACAGGGGTCAGCCCCAGCATTTT. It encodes CASSEAGDRGQPQHF.

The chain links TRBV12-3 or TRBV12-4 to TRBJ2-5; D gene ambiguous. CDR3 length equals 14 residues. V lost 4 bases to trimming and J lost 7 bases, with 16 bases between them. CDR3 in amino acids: CASSSRTNPWTQYF. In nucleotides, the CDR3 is TGTGCCAGCAGTTCCCGGACGAACCCGTGGACCCAGTACTTC.

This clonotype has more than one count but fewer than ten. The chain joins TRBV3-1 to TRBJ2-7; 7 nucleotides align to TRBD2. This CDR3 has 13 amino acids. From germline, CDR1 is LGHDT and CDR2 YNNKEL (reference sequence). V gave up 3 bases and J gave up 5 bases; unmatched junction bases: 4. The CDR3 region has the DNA TGTGCCAGCAGCCAGGGGAGGGCCAACGAGCAGTACTTC. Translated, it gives CASSQGRANEQYF.

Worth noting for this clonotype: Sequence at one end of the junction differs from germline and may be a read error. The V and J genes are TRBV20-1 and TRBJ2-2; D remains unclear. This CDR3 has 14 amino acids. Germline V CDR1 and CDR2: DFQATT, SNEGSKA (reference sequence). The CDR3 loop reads CSDRVYPNTGELFF. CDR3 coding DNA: TGCAGTGATAGAGTCTACCCGAACACCGGGGAGCTGTTTTTT.

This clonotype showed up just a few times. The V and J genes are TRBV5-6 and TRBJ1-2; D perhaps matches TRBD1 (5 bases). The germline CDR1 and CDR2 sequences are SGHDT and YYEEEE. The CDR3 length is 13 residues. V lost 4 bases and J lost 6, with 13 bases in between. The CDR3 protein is CASSGDGKNGYTF. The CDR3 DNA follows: TGTGCCAGCAGCGGGGACGGGAAGAATGGCTACACCTTC.

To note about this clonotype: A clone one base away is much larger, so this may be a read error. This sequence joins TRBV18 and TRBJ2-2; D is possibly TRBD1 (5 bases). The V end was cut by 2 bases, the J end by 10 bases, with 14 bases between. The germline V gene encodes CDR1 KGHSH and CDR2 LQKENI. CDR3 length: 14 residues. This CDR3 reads CASSPDSSDKELFF. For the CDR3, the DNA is TGTGCCAGCTCACCAGACAGTTCTGATAAGGAGCTGTTTTTT.

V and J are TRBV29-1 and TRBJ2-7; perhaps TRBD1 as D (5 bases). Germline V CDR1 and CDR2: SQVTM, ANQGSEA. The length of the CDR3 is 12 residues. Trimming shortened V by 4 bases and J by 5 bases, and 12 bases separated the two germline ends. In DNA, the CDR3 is TGCAGCGTTGTGGCAGGGTGGCACGAGCAGTACTTC. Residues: CSVVAGWHEQYF.

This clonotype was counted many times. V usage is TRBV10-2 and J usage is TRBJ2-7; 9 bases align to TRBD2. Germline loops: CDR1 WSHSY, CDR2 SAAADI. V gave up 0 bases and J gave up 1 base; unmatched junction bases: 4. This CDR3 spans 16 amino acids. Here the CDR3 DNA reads TGCGCCAGCAGTGAGTCGGCTAGCGGGGTATCCTACGAGCAGTACTTC. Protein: CASSESASGVSYEQYF.

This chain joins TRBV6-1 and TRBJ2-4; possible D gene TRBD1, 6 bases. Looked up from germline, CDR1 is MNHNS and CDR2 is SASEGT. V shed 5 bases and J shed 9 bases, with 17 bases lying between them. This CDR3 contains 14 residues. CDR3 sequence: CASSPQQGYGIQYF. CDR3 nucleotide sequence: TGTGCCAGCAGTCCTCAGCAGGGGTACGGCATTCAGTACTTC.

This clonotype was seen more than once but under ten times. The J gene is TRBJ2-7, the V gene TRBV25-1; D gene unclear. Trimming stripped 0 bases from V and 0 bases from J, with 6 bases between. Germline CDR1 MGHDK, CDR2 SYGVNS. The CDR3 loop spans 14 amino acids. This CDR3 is CASSEYRSSYEQYF. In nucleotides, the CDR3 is TGTGCCAGCAGTGAATACCGAAGCTCCTACGAGCAGTACTTC.

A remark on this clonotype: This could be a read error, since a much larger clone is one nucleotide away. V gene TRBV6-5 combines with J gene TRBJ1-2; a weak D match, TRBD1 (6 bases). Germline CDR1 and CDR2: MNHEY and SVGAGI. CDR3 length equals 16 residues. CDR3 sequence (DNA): TGTGTCAGCAGCCACTTGAGGGGGGCTAAGGACTATGGCTACACCTTC. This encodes CVSSHLRGAKDYGYTF.

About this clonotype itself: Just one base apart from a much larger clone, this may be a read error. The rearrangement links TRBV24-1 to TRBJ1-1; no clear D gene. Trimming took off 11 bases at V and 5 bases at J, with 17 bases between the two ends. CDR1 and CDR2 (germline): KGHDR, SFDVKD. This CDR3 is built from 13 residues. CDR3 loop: CAIRIGRDTEAFF. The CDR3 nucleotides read TGTGCCATCCGCATAGGGCGGGATACTGAAGCTTTCTTT.

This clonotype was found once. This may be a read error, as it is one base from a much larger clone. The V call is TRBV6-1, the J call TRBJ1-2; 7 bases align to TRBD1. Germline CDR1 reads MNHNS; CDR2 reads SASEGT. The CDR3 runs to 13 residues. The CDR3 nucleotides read TGTGTCAGCAGTAGACAGGGTTTACATGGCTACACCTTC. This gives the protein CVSSRQGLHGYTF.

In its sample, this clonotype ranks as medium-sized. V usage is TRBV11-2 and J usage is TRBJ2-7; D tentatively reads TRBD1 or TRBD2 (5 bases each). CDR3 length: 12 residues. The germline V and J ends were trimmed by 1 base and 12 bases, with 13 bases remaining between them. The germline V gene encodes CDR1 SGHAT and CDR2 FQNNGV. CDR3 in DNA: TGTGCCAGCAGCTTAGCTAGGGACCAAAGGTACTTC. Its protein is CASSLARDQRYF.

CDR3 in amino acids: CASSQRDRVQAGAYNEQFF. CDR3 in DNA: TGTGCCAGCAGTCAGCGGGACAGGGTACAAGCGGGAGCATACAATGAGCAGTTCTTC. V gene TRBV6-2 or TRBV6-3 combines with J gene TRBJ2-1; possibly TRBD1 for D (9 bases). Trimming cost V 5 bases and J 4 bases, with 27 bases left between them. CDR1 and CDR2 from the germline V gene are MNHEY and SVGEGT. This CDR3 is built from 19 residues.

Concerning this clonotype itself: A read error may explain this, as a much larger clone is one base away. The CDR3: CASGDRGFYEKMFF. The DNA of the CDR3 is TGTGCCAGCGGGGACAGGGGTTTTTATGAAAAAATGTTTTTT. The chain has TRBV12-3 or TRBV12-4 and TRBJ1-4, with 10 bases matching TRBD1. The CDR3 sequence is 14 residues long.

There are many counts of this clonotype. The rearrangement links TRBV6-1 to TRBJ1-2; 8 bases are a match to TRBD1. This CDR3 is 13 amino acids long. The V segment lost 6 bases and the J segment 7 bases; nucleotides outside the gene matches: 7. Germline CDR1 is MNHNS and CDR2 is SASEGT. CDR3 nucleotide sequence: TGTGCCAGCAGCACGACAGGGACAGGTGGCTACACCTTC. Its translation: CASSTTGTGGYTF.

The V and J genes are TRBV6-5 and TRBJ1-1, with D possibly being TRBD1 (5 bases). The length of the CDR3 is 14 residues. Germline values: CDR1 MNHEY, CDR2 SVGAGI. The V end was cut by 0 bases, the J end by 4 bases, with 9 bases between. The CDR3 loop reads CASSYSAGITEAFF. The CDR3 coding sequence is TGTGCCAGCAGTTACTCGGCAGGGATCACTGAAGCTTTCTTT.

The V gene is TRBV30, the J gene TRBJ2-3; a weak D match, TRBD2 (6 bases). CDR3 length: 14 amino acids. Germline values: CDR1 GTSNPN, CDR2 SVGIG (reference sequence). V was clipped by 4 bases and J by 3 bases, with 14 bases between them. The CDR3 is CAWTRTTMTDTQYF. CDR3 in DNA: TGTGCCTGGACCCGGACTACCATGACAGATACGCAGTATTTT.

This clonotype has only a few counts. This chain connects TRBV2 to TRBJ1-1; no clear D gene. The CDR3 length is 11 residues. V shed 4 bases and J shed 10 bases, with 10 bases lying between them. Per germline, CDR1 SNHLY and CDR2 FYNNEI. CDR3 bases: TGTGCCAGCAGTGGCTTATCGAGAGCTTTCTTT. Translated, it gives CASSGLSRAFF. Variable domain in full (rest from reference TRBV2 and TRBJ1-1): EPEVTQTPSHQVTQMGQEVILRCVPISNHLYFYWYRQILGQKVEFLVSFYNNEISEKSEIFDDQFSVERPDGSNFTLKIRSTKLEDSAMYFCASSGLSRAFFGQGTRLTVV.

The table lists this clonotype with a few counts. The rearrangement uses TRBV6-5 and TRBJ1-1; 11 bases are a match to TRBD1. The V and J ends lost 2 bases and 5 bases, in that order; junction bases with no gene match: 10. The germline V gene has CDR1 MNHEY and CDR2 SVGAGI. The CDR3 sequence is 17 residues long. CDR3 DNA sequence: TGTGCCAGCAGTTACCTATGGACAGGGGGCGCGAAAACTGAAGCTTTCTTT. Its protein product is CASSYLWTGGAKTEAFF.

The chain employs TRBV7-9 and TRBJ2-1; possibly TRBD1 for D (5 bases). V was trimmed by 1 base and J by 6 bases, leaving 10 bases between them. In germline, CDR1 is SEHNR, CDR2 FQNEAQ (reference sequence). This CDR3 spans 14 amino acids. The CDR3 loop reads CASSLEGVLNEQFF. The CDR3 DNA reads TGTGCCAGCAGCTTAGAAGGGGTTCTCAATGAGCAGTTCTTC.

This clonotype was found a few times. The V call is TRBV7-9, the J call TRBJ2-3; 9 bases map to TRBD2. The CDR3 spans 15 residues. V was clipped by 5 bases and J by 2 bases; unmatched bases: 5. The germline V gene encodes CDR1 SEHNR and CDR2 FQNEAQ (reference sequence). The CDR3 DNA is TGTGCCAGCAGCCCCCTAGCGGGGATCACAGATACGCAGTATTTT. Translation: CASSPLAGITDTQYF.

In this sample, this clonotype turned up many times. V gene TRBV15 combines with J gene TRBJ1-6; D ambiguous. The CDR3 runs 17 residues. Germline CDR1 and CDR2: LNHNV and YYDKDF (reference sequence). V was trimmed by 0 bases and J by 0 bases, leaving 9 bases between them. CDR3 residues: CATSREPSSSYNSPLHF. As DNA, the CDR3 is TGTGCCACCAGCAGAGAACCTTCGAGCTCCTATAATTCACCCCTCCACTTT. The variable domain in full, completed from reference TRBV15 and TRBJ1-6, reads DAMVIQNPRYQVTQFGKPVTLSCSQTLNHNVMYWYQQKSSQAPKLLFHYYDKDFNNEADTPDNFQSRRPNTSFCFLDIRSPGLGDTAMYLCATSREPSSSYNSPLHFGNGTRLTVT.

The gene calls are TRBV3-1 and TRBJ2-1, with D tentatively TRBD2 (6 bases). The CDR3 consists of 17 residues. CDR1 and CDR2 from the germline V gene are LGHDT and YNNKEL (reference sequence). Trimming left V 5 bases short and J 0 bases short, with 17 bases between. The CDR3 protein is CASSNNRDSSSYNEQFF. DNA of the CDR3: TGTGCCAGCAGCAACAACCGGGACTCTTCCTCCTACAATGAGCAGTTCTTC.

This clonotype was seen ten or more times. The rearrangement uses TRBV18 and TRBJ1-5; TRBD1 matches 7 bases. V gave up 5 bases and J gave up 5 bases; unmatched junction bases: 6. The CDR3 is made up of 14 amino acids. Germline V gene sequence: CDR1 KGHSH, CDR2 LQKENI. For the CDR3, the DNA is TGTGCCAGCTCAAACCGGGACAGAGATCAGCCCCAGCATTTT. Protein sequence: CASSNRDRDQPQHF.

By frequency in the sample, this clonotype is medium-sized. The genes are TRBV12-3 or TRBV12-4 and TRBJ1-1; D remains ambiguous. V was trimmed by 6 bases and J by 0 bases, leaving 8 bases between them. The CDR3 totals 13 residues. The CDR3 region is CASRERMNTEAFF. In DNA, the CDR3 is TGTGCCAGCAGAGAACGGATGAACACTGAAGCTTTCTTT.